The 7 T cell receptor beta chains below were found in one sample sequenced in a study of T cell changes during pregnancy in multiple sclerosis. Profiling relied on immunoSEQ multiplex PCR, and the TCRdb table lists in-frame clones only, not all of them. This table has under 40,000 clones, under 95% appearing once. The sequenced sample was peripheral blood, obtained in the third trimester of pregnancy. Source of these receptors: a female donor in good health, enrolled as a control in a pregnancy study.

The CDR3 DNA sequence: TGCGCCAGCAGTCTCGGACAATCACGTAACTATGGCTACACCTTC. Translated: CASSLGQSRNYGYTF. The chain recombines TRBV10-2 with TRBJ1-2, with TRBD1 as a possible D gene (5 bases). Germline-derived CDR1 and CDR2 are WSHSY and SAAADI. There are 15 residues in the CDR3. V lost 5 bases and J lost 1, with 14 bases in between.

Comments on this clone: Compared with germline, one end of the junction differs, possibly owing to a read error. The gene calls are TRBV27 and TRBJ1-4; TRBD1 is a possible D gene (5 bases). This CDR3 spans 15 amino acids. CDR1 is MNHEY, CDR2 SMNVEV, per germline (reference sequence). CDR3 loop: CASSLSVSGREKLFF. The CDR3 bases are TGTGCCAGCAGTCTATCCGTTTCAGGGAGGGAAAAACTGTTTTTT.

The chain links TRBV28 to TRBJ1-4; D call uncertain. The CDR3 has 15 residues. Per germline, CDR1 MDHEN and CDR2 SYDVKM. V gave up 4 bases and J gave up 0 bases, with 9 bases separating them. In nucleotides, the CDR3 is TGTGCCAGCAGTTCTCACACCACAACTAATGAAAAACTGTTTTTT. It encodes CASSSHTTTNEKLFF.

The chain combines TRBV7-3 with TRBJ2-7; 9 bases are a match to TRBD2. This CDR3 is 17 amino acids long. V lost 0 bases and J lost 3; bases outside the gene matches: 9. CDR1 is SGHTA, CDR2 FQGTGA, per germline. The DNA for the CDR3 is TGTGCCAGCAGCTTAACACCCCCGGGACTAGCTAGCTACGAGCAGTACTTC. This codes for CASSLTPPGLASYEQYF.

The J gene is TRBJ1-1, the V gene TRBV5-1; weak D call: TRBD1 (6 bases). V was shortened by 4 bases and J by 7 bases, with 23 bases between the two germline ends. CDR1 SGHRS and CDR2 YFSETQ come from the germline V gene. This CDR3 region has 16 residues. In DNA, the CDR3 is TGCGCCAGCAGCCCCGGATGGACAGCCGGTAGCCTTGAAGCTTTCTTT. Its protein is CASSPGWTAGSLEAFF.

The chain uses TRBV5-1 and TRBJ2-1; TRBD1 is a possible D gene (5 bases). Germline-derived CDR1 and CDR2 are SGHRS and YFSETQ. CDR3 length: 15 amino acids. V lost 1 base to trimming and J lost 6 bases, with 14 bases between them. Here the CDR3 reads CASSLLSLTANEQFF. The CDR3 bases are TGCGCCAGCAGCTTGTTGTCGCTGACAGCCAATGAGCAGTTCTTC.

CDR3 amino acids: CASSIGQPNTEAFF. CDR3 sequence (DNA): TGTGCCAGTAGTATCGGACAGCCGAACACTGAAGCTTTCTTT. V gene TRBV19 combines with J gene TRBJ1-1; D may be TRBD1 (6 bases). V lost 3 bases and J lost 1, with 9 bases in between. This CDR3 is built from 14 residues. Germline V gene sequence: CDR1 LNHDA, CDR2 SQIVND (reference sequence).